This T cell receptor (beta chain) was found in a study of blood T cell repertoires in COVID-19. CDR3 size: 16 residues. Germline V CDR1 and CDR2: MNHEY, SMNVEV (reference sequence). Trimming at V came to 5 bases and at J to 5 bases, leaving 13 bases not matched to a gene. This clone occurred once. This table comes from immunoSEQ multiplex PCR, and its TCRdb copy is limited to in-frame clones, with some not included. The repertoire holds about 69,000 clones, with approximately 84% as singletons. This TCR derives from a man aged 45-60 years with COVID-19, enrolled during active disease. V usage is TRBV27 and J usage is TRBJ2-5; 8 bases are a match to TRBD1. The sample was peripheral blood. CDR3 DNA sequence: TGTGCCAGCAGTATCATCCCCGGGACAGGAAGGGAGACCCAGTACTTC. Amino acid sequence: CASSIIPGTGRETQYF.